This entry lists 21 T cell receptor beta chains sequenced from one sample in a study of T cells in Graves' hyperthyroidism and ophthalmopathy. Amplified TCR beta CDR3 regions came from RNA transcripts. HTBI primers were the set used in a first-round RT-PCR of the TCR CDR3. TCRdb passed the multiplex PCR reads through MiXCR, listing each CDR3 protein once. This repertoire shows under 550,000 distinct CDR3 sequences, about 20% found once; its top ten account for over 45%. Sequencing was carried out using blood. The receptors here all came from a man in his forties with Graves' ophthalmopathy.

The rearrangement joins TRBV5-1 to TRBJ2-7, with 7 nucleotides matching TRBD1. The germline CDR1 and CDR2 sequences are SGHRS and YFSETQ. The J segment lost 5 bases and the V segment lost 4 bases, leaving 9 bases of the junction unmatched. The CDR3 runs to 14 residues. The CDR3 DNA sequence: TGCGCCAGCAGCGGTACAGGGGCGAGGAACGAGCAGTACTTC. This codes for CASSGTGARNEQYF.

This chain connects TRBV7-8 to TRBJ2-2; no clear D. The CDR3 extends over 12 amino acids. The germline V and J ends were trimmed by 7 bases and 7 bases, with 10 bases remaining between them. The germline V gene has CDR1 SGHVS and CDR2 FQNEAQ. CDR3 nucleotides: TGTGCCAGCAACAGCAAGGTCGGGGAGCTGTTTTTT. Its protein product is CASNSKVGELFF. Filled out from reference TRBV7-8 and TRBJ2-2, the complete variable domain reads GAGVSQSPRYKVAKRGQDVALRCDPISGHVSLFWYQQALGQGPEFLTYFQNEAQLDKSGLPSDRFFAERPEGSVSTLKIQRTQQEDSAVYLCASNSKVGELFFGEGSRLTVL.

This clonotype turned up a few times. The DNA of the CDR3 is TGCAGTGCCCAAATCACTGAAGCTTTCTTT. Amino acid sequence: CSAQITEAFF. The gene calls are TRBV20-1 and TRBJ1-1; no definite D call. The ends were cut back, 6 bases at V and 4 bases at J, with 6 bases in the middle. The length of the CDR3 is 10 residues. Germline-derived CDR1 and CDR2 are DFQATT and SNEGSKA (reference sequence).

This clonotype has ten or more counts. The CDR3 reads CASSFGQFYEQYF. CDR3 in DNA: TGTGCCAGCAGTTTTGGGCAGTTCTACGAGCAGTACTTC. The chain employs TRBV27 and TRBJ2-7; D is unclear. The CDR3 consists of 13 residues. CDR1 is MNHEY and CDR2 is SMNVEV in the germline V gene (reference sequence). With 3 bases removed from V and 3 bases from J, the gap between germline ends came to 9 bases.

This chain joins TRBV19 and TRBJ2-1; 12 nucleotides line up with TRBD1. This CDR3 has 17 amino acids. Per germline, CDR1 LNHDA and CDR2 SQIVND (reference sequence). With V trimmed by 7 bases and J by 9 bases, 16 bases remained unmatched. The CDR3 nucleotides read TGTGCCAGTACCCGAACGGCAATCGGGACAGGGGGCTTTGAGCAGTTCTTC. Translating gives CASTRTAIGTGGFEQFF.

V is TRBV29-1 and J is TRBJ1-1, with 8 bases that match TRBD1. Trimming took 3 bases from V and 4 from J; bases not matched to a gene: 7. The CDR3 length is 14 residues. Germline CDR1 is SQVTM and CDR2 is ANQGSEA. CDR3 residues: CSVERAQGATEAFF. CDR3 coding DNA: TGCAGCGTTGAGAGGGCGCAGGGGGCCACTGAAGCTTTCTTT.

The rearrangement links TRBV28 to TRBJ1-1, with D perhaps TRBD1 (5 bases). This CDR3 is 15 amino acids long. CDR1 is MDHEN, CDR2 SYDVKM, per germline. Trimming pared 5 bases from V and 2 bases from J, leaving 15 bases between. As DNA, the CDR3 is TGTGCCAGCAGTCCGGCCAGGACACTAAACACTGAAGCTTTCTTT. Encoded protein: CASSPARTLNTEAFF.

The chain employs TRBV12-3 or TRBV12-4 and TRBJ1-3, with TRBD1 as a possible D gene (5 bases). Trimming left V 6 bases short and J 4 bases short, with 13 bases between. The CDR3 totals 14 residues. DNA of the CDR3: TGTGCCAGCAGGCAGCAGGGTACAGGAAACACCATATATTTT. Translated, it gives CASRQQGTGNTIYF.

This clonotype was picked up many times. The V call is TRBV27, the J call TRBJ1-5; D gene uncertain. Between the trimmed V and J ends, which lost 5 bases and 9 bases, there was a span of 14 bases. Germline loops: CDR1 MNHEY, CDR2 SMNVEV (reference sequence). This CDR3 has 13 amino acids. The CDR3 protein is CASSIERPPPQHF. CDR3 nucleotides: TGTGCCAGCAGTATAGAACGGCCACCGCCCCAGCATTTT.

The chain is built from TRBV15 and TRBJ2-7; 7 bases are a match to TRBD2. Trimming removed 1 base from V and 5 bases from J; junction bases left unmatched: 8. The CDR3 is made up of 15 amino acids. Germline values: CDR1 LNHNV, CDR2 YYDKDF (reference sequence). The chain's CDR3 is CATSRGGGSSHEQYF. DNA of the CDR3: TGTGCCACCAGCAGAGGAGGCGGGAGTAGCCACGAGCAGTACTTC.

Many counts were recorded for this clonotype. This chain links TRBV27 with TRBJ2-5; tentative D call: TRBD2 (5 bases). The V end lost 2 bases, the J end lost 2 bases, and 12 bases lay between the germline ends. Germline-derived CDR1 and CDR2 are MNHEY and SMNVEV (reference sequence). The CDR3 consists of 15 residues. The CDR3, as DNA: TGTGCCAGCAGTTTAATGCCACCGGGACAAGAGACCCAGTACTTC. Translating gives CASSLMPPGQETQYF.

This clonotype was counted only a few times. The chain is built from TRBV20-1 and TRBJ2-3; 9 bases line up with TRBD2. This CDR3 is 16 amino acids long. CDR1 is DFQATT and CDR2 is SNEGSKA in the germline V gene (reference sequence). V trimming: 5 bases; J trimming: 6 bases; junction bases outside the gene matches: 15. CDR3 amino acids: CSALTAASGAADTQYF. In DNA, the CDR3 is TGCAGTGCTCTAACGGCGGCTAGCGGGGCTGCCGATACGCAGTATTTT.

This clonotype was found many times. V gene TRBV3-1 combines with J gene TRBJ2-1; D unresolved. Between the trimmed V and J ends, which lost 4 bases and 6 bases, there was a span of 10 bases. Germline V gene data show CDR1 as LGHDT and CDR2 as YNNKEL (reference sequence). The CDR3 totals 13 residues. CDR3 DNA sequence: TGTGCCAGCAGCCCCTTGTCTTCCAATGAGCAGTTCTTC. It codes for CASSPLSSNEQFF.

In this sample, this clonotype turned up a few times. This chain links TRBV12-3 or TRBV12-4 with TRBJ1-2, with TRBD1 identical over 9 bases. The J segment lost 5 bases and the V segment lost 7 bases, leaving 8 bases of the junction unmatched. The CDR3 length is 14 residues. The CDR3 is CASTHNRGLYGYTF. The CDR3 coding sequence is TGTGCCAGCACCCACAACAGGGGGCTTTATGGCTACACCTTC.

The chain uses TRBV5-6 and TRBJ1-2; D might be TRBD1 (5 bases). The germline V gene encodes CDR1 SGHDT and CDR2 YYEEEE. V lost 5 bases, J lost 4 bases, and 12 bases lay in between. The CDR3 has 13 amino acids. CDR3 coding DNA: TGTGCCAGCAGTGTTGAGGGGAGCTATGGCTACACCTTC. Protein product: CASSVEGSYGYTF.

V usage is TRBV14 and J usage is TRBJ2-1; no firm D call. V lost 3 bases and J lost 9, with 12 bases in between. Germline CDR1 is SGHDN and CDR2 is FVKESK. The CDR3 runs 13 residues. In DNA, the CDR3 is TGTGCCAGCAGCCACAACGTCAATGGTGAGCAGTTCTTC. It translates to CASSHNVNGEQFF.

V is TRBV3-1 and J is TRBJ1-4; 12 bases are shared with TRBD1. With 2 bases clipped from V and 8 bases from J, the junction kept 6 bases outside the gene matches. CDR1 and CDR2 from the germline V gene are LGHDT and YNNKEL (reference sequence). The CDR3 extends over 16 amino acids. Here the CDR3 reads CASSQPGDRGREKLFF. The CDR3 nucleotides read TGTGCCAGCAGCCAACCAGGGGACAGGGGGCGGGAAAAACTGTTTTTT.

This clonotype was detected a few times. This may be a read error, as it is one base from a much larger clone. The chain carries TRBV30 and TRBJ1-1, with unresolved D. The CDR3 loop spans 14 amino acids. Germline lookup yields CDR1 GTSNPN and CDR2 SVGIG (reference sequence). The CDR3 bases are TGTGCCTGGAGCTGGGGAGAAATCAACACTGGAGCTTTCTTT. This encodes CAWSWGEINTGAFF.

This chain links TRBV10-1 with TRBJ2-1; D remains unclear. Germline CDR1 is WNHNN and CDR2 is SYGVQD (reference sequence). The CDR3 spans 16 residues. V was cut by 0 bases and J by 5 bases, with 14 bases left in between. CDR3 bases: TGCGCCAGCAGTGAGTCCAGGCTTTCTCCCCACAATGAGCAGTTCTTC. Its protein product is CASSESRLSPHNEQFF.

J is TRBJ1-5 and V is TRBV6-1; the D gene is possibly TRBD1 (6 bases). Germline assignment: CDR1 MNHNS and CDR2 SASEGT. The CDR3 totals 13 residues. V lost 0 bases to trimming and J lost 10 bases, with 10 bases between them. CDR3 nucleotides: TGTGCCAGCAGTGAAGCTGGACAGATTCCCCAGCATTTT. Residues: CASSEAGQIPQHF.

As concerns this clonotype: At one end, the junction sequence differs from germline, possibly due to a read error. V is TRBV5-1 and J is TRBJ1-2, with 7 bases that match TRBD1. The length of the CDR3 is 13 residues. Germline V gene lookup returns CDR1 SGHRS and CDR2 YFSETQ. CDR3 region: CTSSATGQGGYTF. The CDR3 bases are TGCACCAGCAGCGCGACAGGGCAAGGTGGCTACACCTTC.